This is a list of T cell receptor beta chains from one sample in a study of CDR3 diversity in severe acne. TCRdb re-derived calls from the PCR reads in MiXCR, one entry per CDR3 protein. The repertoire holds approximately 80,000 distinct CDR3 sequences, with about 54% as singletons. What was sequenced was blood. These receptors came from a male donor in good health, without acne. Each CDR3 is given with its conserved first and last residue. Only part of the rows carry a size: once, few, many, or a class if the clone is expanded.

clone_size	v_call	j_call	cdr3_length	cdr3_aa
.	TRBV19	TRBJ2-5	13	CASCLLIGETQYF
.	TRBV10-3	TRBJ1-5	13	CAISGGDFQPQHF
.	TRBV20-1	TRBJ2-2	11	CSAGTSGELFF
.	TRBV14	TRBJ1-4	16	CASSPQSFAAGEKLFF
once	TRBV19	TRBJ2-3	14	CASSIGGTTDTQYF
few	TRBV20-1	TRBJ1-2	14	CSAEAGTGLGGYTF
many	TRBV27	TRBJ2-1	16	CASSVGLAGNYNEQFF
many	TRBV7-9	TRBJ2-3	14	CASSLLGQGAAQYF
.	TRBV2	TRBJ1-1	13	CAISIRRGTEAFF
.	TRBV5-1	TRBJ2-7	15	CASAGQGQGTYEQYF
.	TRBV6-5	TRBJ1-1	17	CASSHNPGQGGNTEAFF
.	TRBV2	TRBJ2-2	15	CASSESRKDSGELFF
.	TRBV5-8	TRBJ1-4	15	CASSRGRGSNEKLFF
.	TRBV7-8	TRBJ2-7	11	CASSDFNEQYF
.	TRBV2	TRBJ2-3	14	CASSGGRGTDTQYF
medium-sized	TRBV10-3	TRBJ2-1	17	CAISESRTSGRGNEQFF
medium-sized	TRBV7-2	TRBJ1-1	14	CASSSDRMNTEAFF
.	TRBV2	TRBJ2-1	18	CASSRNEGLAGPYNEQFF
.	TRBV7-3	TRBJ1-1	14	CASSFAGAGTEAFF
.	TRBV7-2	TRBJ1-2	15	CASSLNGAELFGYTF
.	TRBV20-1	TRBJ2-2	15	CSARRGQGSTGELFF
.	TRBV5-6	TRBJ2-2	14	CASSSSTYTGELFF
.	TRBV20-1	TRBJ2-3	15	CSLIISSGSTDTQYF
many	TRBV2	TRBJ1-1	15	CASSEKASLNTEAFF
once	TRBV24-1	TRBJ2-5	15	CATSDSTTGARTQYF
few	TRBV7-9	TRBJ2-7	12	CASTPTHYEQYF
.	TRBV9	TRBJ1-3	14	CASSVAGAGNTIYF
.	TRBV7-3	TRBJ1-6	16	CASSRGDRGNNSPLHF
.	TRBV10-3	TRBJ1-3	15	CAISAGTFSGNTIYF
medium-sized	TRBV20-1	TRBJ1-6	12	CSSTGFNSPLHF
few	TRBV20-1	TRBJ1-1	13	CSARDGGGTEAFF
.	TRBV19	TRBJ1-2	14	CASHFGRINYGYTF
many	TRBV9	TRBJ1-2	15	CASSVDGVTNYGYTF
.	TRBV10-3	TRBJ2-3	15	CAISESGTGADTQYF
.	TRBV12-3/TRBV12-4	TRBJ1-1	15	CASSLWRDMNTEAFF
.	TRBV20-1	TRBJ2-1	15	CSASRASGLYNEQFF
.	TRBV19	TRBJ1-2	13	CASSSRDRDGYTF
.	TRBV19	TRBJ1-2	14	CASSPTGSNYGYTF
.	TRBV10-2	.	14	CASLRDRSNCEQYF
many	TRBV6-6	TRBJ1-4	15	CASRLPQGLNEKLFF
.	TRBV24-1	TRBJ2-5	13	CATNDSKTPTQYF
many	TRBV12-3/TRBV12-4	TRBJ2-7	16	CASSLWTSGAPYEQYF
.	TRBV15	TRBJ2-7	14	CATSSPGTISEQYF
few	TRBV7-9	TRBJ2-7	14	CASSRGLCSYEQYF
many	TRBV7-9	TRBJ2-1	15	CASRMRGNEKNEQFF
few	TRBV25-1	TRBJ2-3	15	CASSVGGQGTDTQYF
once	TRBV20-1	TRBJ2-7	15	CSARSVSGKPYEQYF
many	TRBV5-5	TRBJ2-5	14	CASSPVTVLETQYF
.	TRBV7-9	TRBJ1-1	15	CASSKAGGIVTEAFF
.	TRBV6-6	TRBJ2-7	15	CASSEGTSGSYEQYF